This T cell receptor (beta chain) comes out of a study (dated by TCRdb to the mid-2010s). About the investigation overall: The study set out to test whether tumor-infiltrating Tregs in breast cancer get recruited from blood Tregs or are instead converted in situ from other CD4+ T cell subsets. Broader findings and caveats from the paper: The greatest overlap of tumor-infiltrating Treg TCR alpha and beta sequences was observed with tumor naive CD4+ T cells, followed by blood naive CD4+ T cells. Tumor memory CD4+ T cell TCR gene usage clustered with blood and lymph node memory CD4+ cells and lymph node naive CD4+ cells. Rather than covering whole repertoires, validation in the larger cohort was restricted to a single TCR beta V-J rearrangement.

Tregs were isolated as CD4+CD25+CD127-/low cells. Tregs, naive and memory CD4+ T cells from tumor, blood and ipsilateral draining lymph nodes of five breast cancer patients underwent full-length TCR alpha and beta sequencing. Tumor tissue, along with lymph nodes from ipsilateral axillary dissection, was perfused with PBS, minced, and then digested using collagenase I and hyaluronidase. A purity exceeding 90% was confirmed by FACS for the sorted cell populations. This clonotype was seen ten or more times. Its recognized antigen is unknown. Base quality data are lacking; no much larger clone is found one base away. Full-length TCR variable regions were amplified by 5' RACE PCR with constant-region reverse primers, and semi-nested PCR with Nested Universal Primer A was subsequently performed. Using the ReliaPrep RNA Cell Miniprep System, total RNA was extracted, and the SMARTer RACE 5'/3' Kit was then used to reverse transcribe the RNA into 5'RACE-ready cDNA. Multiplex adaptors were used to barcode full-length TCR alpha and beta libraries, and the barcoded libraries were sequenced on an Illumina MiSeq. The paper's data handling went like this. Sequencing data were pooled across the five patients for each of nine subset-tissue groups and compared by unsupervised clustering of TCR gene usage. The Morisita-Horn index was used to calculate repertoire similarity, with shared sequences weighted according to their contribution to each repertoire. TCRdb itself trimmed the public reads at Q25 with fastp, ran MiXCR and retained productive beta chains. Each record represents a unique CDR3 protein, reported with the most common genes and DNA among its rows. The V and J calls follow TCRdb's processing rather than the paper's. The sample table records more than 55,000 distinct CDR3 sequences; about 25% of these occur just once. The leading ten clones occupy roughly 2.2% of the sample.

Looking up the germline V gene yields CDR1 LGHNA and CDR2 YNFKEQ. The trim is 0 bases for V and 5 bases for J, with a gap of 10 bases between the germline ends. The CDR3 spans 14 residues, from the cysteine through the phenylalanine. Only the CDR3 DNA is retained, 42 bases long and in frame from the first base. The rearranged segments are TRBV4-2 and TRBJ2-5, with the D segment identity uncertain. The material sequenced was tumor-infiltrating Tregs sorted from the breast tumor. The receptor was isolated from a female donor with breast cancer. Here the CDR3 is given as CASSQDSARETQYF. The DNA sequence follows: TGTGCCAGCAGCCAAGACTCGGCGCGGGAGACCCAGTACTTC.